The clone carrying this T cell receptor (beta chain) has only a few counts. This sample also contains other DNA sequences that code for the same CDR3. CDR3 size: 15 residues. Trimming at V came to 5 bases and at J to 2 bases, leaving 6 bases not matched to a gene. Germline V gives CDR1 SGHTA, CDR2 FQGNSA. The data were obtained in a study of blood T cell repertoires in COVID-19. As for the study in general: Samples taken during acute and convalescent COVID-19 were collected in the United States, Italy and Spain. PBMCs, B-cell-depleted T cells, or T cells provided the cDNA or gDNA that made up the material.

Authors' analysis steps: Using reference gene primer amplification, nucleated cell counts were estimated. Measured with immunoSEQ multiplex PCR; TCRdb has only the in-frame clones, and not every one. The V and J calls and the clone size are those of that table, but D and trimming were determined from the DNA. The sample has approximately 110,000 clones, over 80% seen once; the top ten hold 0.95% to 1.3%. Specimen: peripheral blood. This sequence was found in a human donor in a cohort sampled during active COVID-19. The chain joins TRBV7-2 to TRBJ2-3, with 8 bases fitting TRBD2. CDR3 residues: CASSLGLAYTDTQYF. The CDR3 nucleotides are TGTGCCAGCAGCCTCGGACTAGCCTACACAGATACGCAGTATTTT.